This TCR beta chain was documented in a study of shared clonotypes between healthy human individuals. Study-wide results and limits: In several donors, around 5% of naive CD4 clonotypes appeared in common. Since donors were few, the genetic and exposure-history diversity represented was limited.

The CDR3 has 11 residues. The germline V and J ends were trimmed by 5 bases and 6 bases, with 9 bases remaining between them. CDR1 is SQVTM, CDR2 ANQGSEA, per germline. About this clone: Its antigen is unidentified.

CD8 cells classed as naive were CD45RO-negative and positively selected for CCR7, excluding terminally differentiated effector memory CD45RA+ cells. The assay was carried out at the deep level. Produced via immunoSEQ multiplex PCR; TCRdb's table is partial and in-frame only. The data hold a few million clones, with around 93% observed a single time. Material: naive CD8+ T cells from PBMCs. This TCR came from a man in his late teens or twenties in good health. Some clones in this sample may be carry-over from other donors' samples. V is TRBV29-1 and J is TRBJ2-3; D uncertain. The CDR3 DNA sequence: TGCAGCGTTCGTGGGATGGATACGCAGTATTTT. Its translation is CSVRGMDTQYF.